What follows is one T cell receptor (beta chain) and its context. What it binds is not known. V gave up 3 bases and J gave up 4 bases; unmatched junction bases: 6. Looked up from germline, CDR1 is MDHEN and CDR2 is SYDVKM. This CDR3 has 16 residues. The time point here: new active TB diagnosis, blood taken before or within 7 days of starting treatment. This record belongs to a study of T cells in tuberculosis. Study-wide context: PBMC were archived before or within 7 days of starting treatment.

Here immunoSEQ multiplex PCR was the method, and the copy in TCRdb shows in-frame clones only, minus some. The table includes some 30,000 clones, nearly 90% detected once. The study's findings and limits: Shorter CDR3-alpha in active tuberculosis partly drove smaller distances.

The V call is TRBV28, the J call TRBJ1-2, with 12 positions matching TRBD1. The source material was PBMCs, sampled at tuberculosis diagnosis. The receptor comes from an adult with tuberculosis. The CDR3 loop reads CASSFLGTGGSYGYTF. The CDR3 DNA sequence: TGTGCCAGCAGTTTCCTAGGGACAGGGGGCAGCTATGGCTACACCTTC.